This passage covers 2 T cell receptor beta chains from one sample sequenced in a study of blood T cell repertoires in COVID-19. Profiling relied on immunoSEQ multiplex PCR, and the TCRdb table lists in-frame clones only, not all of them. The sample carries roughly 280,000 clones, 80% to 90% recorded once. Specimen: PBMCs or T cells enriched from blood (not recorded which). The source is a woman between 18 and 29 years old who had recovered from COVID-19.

The CDR3 DNA sequence: TGTGCCAGCAGTCCGGGACAGAGTAACTATGGCTACACCTTC. This gives the protein CASSPGQSNYGYTF. V is TRBV2 and J is TRBJ1-2, with 7 bases aligning to TRBD1. With V trimmed by 5 bases and J by 1 base, 4 bases remained unmatched. The CDR3 contains 14 residues. CDR1 and CDR2 (germline): SNHLY, FYNNEI. Based on the CDR3 plus reference TRBV2 and TRBJ1-2, the full variable domain is EPEVTQTPSHQVTQMGQEVILRCVPISNHLYFYWYRQILGQKVEFLVSFYNNEISEKSEIFDDQFSVERPDGSNFTLKIRSTKLEDSAMYFCASSPGQSNYGYTFGSGTRLTVV.

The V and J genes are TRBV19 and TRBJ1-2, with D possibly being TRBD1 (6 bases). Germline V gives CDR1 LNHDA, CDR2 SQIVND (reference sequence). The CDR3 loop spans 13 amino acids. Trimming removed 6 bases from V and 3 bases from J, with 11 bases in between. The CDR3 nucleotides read TGTGCCAGTAGCGGGGGGGGCTACTATGGCTACACCTTC. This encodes CASSGGGYYGYTF. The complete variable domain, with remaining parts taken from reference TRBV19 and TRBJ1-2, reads DGGITQSPKYLFRKEGQNVTLSCEQNLNHDAMYWYRQDPGQGLRLIYYSQIVNDFQKGDIAEGYSVSREKKESFPLTVTSAQKNPTAFYLCASSGGGYYGYTFGSGTRLTVV.